Presented here are 14 T cell receptor beta chains from one specimen sequenced in a study of T cell clonality in common variable immunodeficiency (dated by TCRdb to the mid-2010s). Library prep was done by the immunoSEQ multiplex PCR assay. Drawn from immuneACCESS, this table holds only the in-frame rearrangements with V and J called that TCRdb kept. Clones are partly lost; checked studies trace under half to an unresolved V gene and leave the rest unexplained. The table shows approximately 44,000 clones here, with no singletons. The ten biggest clones cover approximately 2.7% of the sample. Input material: peripheral blood mononuclear cells. The receptors stem from a person aged 18 to 70 in good health.

At least ten counts were recorded for this clone. The observed sequence ends 3 residues before the CDR3 terminus, with the missing tail filled in from the germline J gene. The chain combines TRBV5-1 with TRBJ2-2; 9 positions match TRBD1. The CDR3 runs 15 residues. Trimming removed 3 bases from V and 4 bases from J; junction bases left unmatched: 4. Germline lookup yields CDR1 SGHRS and CDR2 YFSETQ. The CDR3 DNA, read in part, is TGCGCCAGCAGCTCGACAGGGGGGAGCACCGGGGAG. This gives the protein CASSSTGGSTGE. The full CDR3 is CASSSTGGSTGELFF.

There are a few counts of this clone. With the read ending 3 residues before the CDR3 end, the germline J gene is used to fill in that end. The genes are TRBV5-1 and TRBJ1-2; D not resolved. CDR3 length: 13 residues. Per the germline V gene, CDR1 is SGHRS and CDR2 is YFSETQ. The CDR3 is CASSLARYNDYTF. CDR3 DNA (partial): TGCGCCAGCAGCTTGGCTCGATACAATGAC.

This clone came up many times. The read terminates 3 residues ahead of where the CDR3 ends, so the germline J gene completes it. J is TRBJ1-6 and V is TRBV28; a possible D gene is TRBD1 (5 bases). CDR1 MDHEN and CDR2 SYDVKM come from the germline V gene. V was clipped by 6 bases and J by 2 bases, with 8 bases between them. This CDR3 comprises 14 residues. This chain's CDR3 is CASRGGAYNSPLHF. The sequenced part of the CDR3 DNA is TGTGCCAGCAGGGGAGGGGCCTATAATTCACCC.

This clone has a count of ten or more. The read terminates 3 residues before the CDR3 end, so the remaining end is supplied by the germline J gene. This rearrangement joins TRBV19 to TRBJ1-2; maybe TRBD1 (6 bases). The V end was cut by 8 bases, the J end by 2 bases, with 15 bases between. Looked up from germline, CDR1 is LNHDA and CDR2 is SQIVND (reference sequence). The CDR3 sequence is 14 residues long. The CDR3 region is CASRPGHGNYGYTF. The covered CDR3 bases are TGTGCCAGTCGGCCGGGACACGGAAACTATGGC.

This clone has only a few counts. The DNA read from the CDR3 is TGTGCCAGCAGCCCCATCAGCGGGGGAAGCAATCAGCCC. Translating it yields CASSPISGGSNQP. The entire CDR3 reads CASSPISGGSNQPQHF. The gene calls are TRBV6-2 or TRBV6-3 and TRBJ1-5, with D possibly being TRBD1 (5 bases). From the germline J gene comes the end of the CDR3, since the read stops 3 residues before it. The length of the CDR3 is 16 residues. Germline V gene lookup returns CDR1 MNHEY and CDR2 SVGEGT. V dropped 6 bases and J dropped 1 base, with 16 bases sitting between them.

In this sample, this clone turned up many times. The CDR3 end falls 3 residues outside the read, so it is completed with the germline J gene. The V and J genes are TRBV6-1 and TRBJ1-5; D remains ambiguous. CDR1 is MNHNS, CDR2 SASEGT, per germline. This CDR3 spans 10 amino acids. The part of the CDR3 DNA that was read is TGTGCCAGCAGTGGAGGTCCC. The encoded protein is CASSGGP. The full CDR3 is CASSGGPQHF.

In this sample, this clone turned up many times. The CDR3 end is not reached by the read, which stops 3 residues before it; the germline J gene fills it in. The chain combines TRBV12-3 or TRBV12-4 with TRBJ2-3, with D possibly TRBD2 on 5 matching bases. V shed 8 bases and J shed 5 bases, with 14 bases lying between them. This CDR3 contains 13 residues. The CDR3 bases that were read are TGTGCCAGCGGGTTCGACGCGGGAGATACG. Translated: CASGFDAGDT. From start to end, the CDR3 is CASGFDAGDTQYF.

This clone was seen repeatedly, ten times or more. The CDR3 here is CASSPTNPGQGRDIQYF. The sequenced CDR3 bases are TGCGCCAGCAGCCCAACCAATCCGGGACAAGGGAGGGACATT. This chain joins TRBV4-1 and TRBJ2-4, with D perhaps TRBD2 (7 bases). The CDR3 goes on 3 residues after the read ends, and that part is filled in from the germline J gene. Germline lookup yields CDR1 MGHRA and CDR2 YSYEKL. The CDR3 extends over 17 amino acids. The V end was cut by 4 bases, the J end by 8 bases, with 24 bases between.

This clone was picked up many times. The read comes to an end 3 residues before the CDR3 does, leaving the germline J gene to fill in the end. The rearrangement links TRBV19 to TRBJ1-2, with TRBD1 as a possible D gene (5 bases). The ends were cut back, 0 bases at V and 7 bases at J, with 6 bases in the middle. The CDR3 extends over 12 amino acids. Germline assignment: CDR1 LNHDA and CDR2 SQIVND (reference sequence). CDR3: CASSIEGVGYTF. The CDR3 bases that were read are TGTGCCAGTAGTATAGAAGGGGTTGGC. The variable domain in full, completed from reference TRBV19 and TRBJ1-2, reads DGGITQSPKYLFRKEGQNVTLSCEQNLNHDAMYWYRQDPGQGLRLIYYSQIVNDFQKGDIAEGYSVSREKKESFPLTVTSAQKNPTAFYLCASSIEGVGYTFGSGTRLTVV.

Many counts were recorded for this clone. The sequenced fragment ends 3 residues before the CDR3 boundary, so the rest is inferred from the germline J gene. The genes are TRBV20-1 and TRBJ2-3, with TRBD2 matching over 12 bases. The junction had 8 bases not matched to a gene; V was cut back by 0 bases and J by 4 bases. Looked up from germline, CDR1 is DFQATT and CDR2 is SNEGSKA (reference sequence). The CDR3 extends over 17 amino acids. The sequenced CDR3 bases are TGCAGTGCTAGAGACCCTCTAGCGGGGGGGAGCGCAGATACG. Its translation: CSARDPLAGGSADT. The entire CDR3 reads CSARDPLAGGSADTQYF.

Remarks on this clone: The read falls 3 residues short of the CDR3 end, and the missing part is taken from the germline J gene. The V and J genes are TRBV5-1 and TRBJ2-1, with 13 bases identical to TRBD2. Germline CDR1 is SGHRS and CDR2 is YFSETQ. This CDR3 contains 17 residues. V was clipped by 4 bases and J by 7 bases; unmatched bases: 11. The CDR3 here is CASSPGLLAGGGNEQFF. The DNA read from the CDR3 is TGCGCCAGCAGCCCCGGTCTACTAGCGGGGGGGGGTAATGAG.

This clone showed up many times. Read data end 3 residues before the CDR3 end; the end is taken from the germline J gene. The chain recombines TRBV14 with TRBJ2-2; no firm D call. V lost 1 base to trimming and J lost 4 bases, with 7 bases between them. CDR1 is SGHDN, CDR2 FVKESK, per germline. The CDR3 runs 14 residues. Incomplete CDR3 DNA: TGTGCCAGCAGCCAAGTCCAAGCCACCGGGGAG. Translating it yields CASSQVQATGE. The complete CDR3 protein is CASSQVQATGELFF.

This clone was picked up many times. Read sequence stops 3 residues before the CDR3 end, and the germline J gene provides the missing end. The chain combines TRBV19 with TRBJ2-4; 10 bases match TRBD2. This CDR3 is 16 amino acids long. V lost 4 bases and J lost 8; bases outside the gene matches: 11. The germline V gene has CDR1 LNHDA and CDR2 SQIVND (reference sequence). CDR3 sequence: CASSKPSSGSGDIQYF. The DNA read from the CDR3 is TGTGCCAGTAGTAAACCGTCTAGCGGGAGCGGGGACATT.

As regards this clone: The CDR3 is cut off 3 residues early in the read; its end comes from the germline J gene. V and J are TRBV5-1 and TRBJ2-3, with 10 bases lining up with TRBD1. Germline V gene lookup returns CDR1 SGHRS and CDR2 YFSETQ. Trimming took 0 bases from V and 5 from J; bases not matched to a gene: 3. This CDR3 contains 15 residues. The sequenced CDR3 bases are TGCGCCAGCAGCTTGGGCGGGACAGGGGAAGATACG. Amino acids: CASSLGGTGEDT. The full CDR3 sequence reads CASSLGGTGEDTQYF. The full variable domain, its missing parts supplied by reference TRBV5-1 and TRBJ2-3, is KAGVTQTPRYLIKTRGQQVTLSCSPISGHRSVSWYQQTPGQGLQFLFEYFSETQRNKGNFPGRFSGRQFSNSRSEMNVSTLELGDSALYLCASSLGGTGEDTQYFGPGTRLTVL.